Listed below are T cell receptor beta chains from one sample, sequenced in a study of cytomegalovirus exposure and HLA in healthy donors. Sequencing used immunoSEQ multiplex PCR; TCRdb keeps in-frame clones, though not all of them. This sample has around 150,000 clones; roughly 80% occur once, and the top ten carry more than 8.5%. The source material was PBMCs. The receptor set was obtained from a man aged 25-45 years in good health and CMV-seropositive. The CDR3 runs from the conserved cysteine through the conserved F or W. A D gene is named only where the DNA matches it firmly. Not every row has a clone size; where given, it reads once, few, many or a size class.

size	V	D	J	CDR3	DNA
NA	TRBV7-9	NA	TRBJ2-5	CASSTGWAQETQYF	TGTGCCAGCAGCACAGGATGGGCACAAGAGACCCAGTACTTC
NA	TRBV19	NA	TRBJ1-2	CASSMFQGLNPYGYTF	TGTGCCAGTAGTATGTTCCAGGGGCTAAACCCCTATGGCTACACCTTC
NA	TRBV10-3	NA	TRBJ2-3	CAISDRDTQYF	TGTGCCATCAGTGACCGAGATACGCAGTATTTT
NA	TRBV28	NA	TRBJ1-5	CASSLSLLRNQPQHF	TGTGCCAGCAGTTTATCATTATTGCGGAATCAGCCCCAGCATTTT
NA	TRBV21-1	NA	TRBJ1-5	CASSKKNEAIRDPSQHF	TGTGCCAGCAGCAAAAAGAACGAGGCAATCAGAGATCCCTCCCAGCATTTT
NA	TRBV29-1	TRBD1	TRBJ2-2	CSVRTGTNTGELFF	TGCAGCGTGCGGACAGGGACGAACACCGGGGAGCTGTTTTTT
NA	TRBV9	NA	TRBJ1-2	CASSVEGRSNNGYTF	TGTGCCAGCAGCGTAGAGGGGCGCTCCAATAATGGCTACACCTTC
NA	TRBV7-8	NA	TRBJ2-3	CASSHYRETDTQYF	TGTGCCAGCAGCCACTACAGGGAAACAGATACGCAGTATTTT
NA	TRBV2	TRBD1	TRBJ2-2	CASSELGQGNTGELFF	TGTGCCAGCAGTGAACTTGGACAGGGGAACACCGGGGAGCTGTTTTTT
few	TRBV9	NA	TRBJ1-2	CASSTAGRGGDNYGYTF	TGTGCCAGCAGCACAGCTGGTCGGGGAGGTGACAACTATGGCTACACCTTC
NA	TRBV6-6	NA	TRBJ1-1	CASTAQGHLNTEAFF	TGTGCCAGCACTGCCCAGGGACACTTGAACACTGAAGCTTTCTTT
NA	TRBV11-3	TRBD2	TRBJ2-3	CASSPGLAGSDTQYF	TGTGCCAGCAGCCCGGGACTAGCGGGTTCAGATACGCAGTATTTT
NA	TRBV27	TRBD2	TRBJ2-7	CASSPGLSSYEQYF	TGTGCCAGCAGCCCGGGACTAAGCTCCTACGAGCAGTACTTC
NA	TRBV19	TRBD1	TRBJ2-5	CASSTGQGAGETQYF	TGTGCCAGTAGTACGGGACAGGGGGCAGGGGAGACCCAGTACTTC
NA	TRBV4-2	NA	TRBJ2-2	CASSQERQNGELFF	TGTGCCAGCAGCCAAGAGAGGCAGAACGGGGAGCTGTTTTTT
NA	TRBV11-3	TRBD1	TRBJ1-6	CASSHWTGGYNSPLHF	TGTGCCAGCAGCCATTGGACAGGGGGTTATAATTCACCCCTCCACTTT
once	TRBV7-2	NA	TRBJ2-7	CASSRNSGQYEQYF	TGTGCCAGCAGTCGAAACTCAGGGCAGTACGAGCAGTACTTC
NA	TRBV7-6	NA	TRBJ1-4	CASSSGNEKLFF	TGTGCCAGCAGCTCGGGAAATGAAAAACTGTTTTTT
once	TRBV7-8	TRBD2	TRBJ2-1	CASSPGLAAYNEQFF	TGTGCCAGCAGCCCAGGACTAGCGGCCTACAATGAGCAGTTCTTC
NA	TRBV11-2	NA	TRBJ1-6	CASSLDRMSSYNSPLHF	TGTGCCAGCAGCTTAGATAGAATGAGCTCCTATAATTCACCCCTCCACTTT
NA	TRBV6-4	TRBD2	TRBJ2-2	CASSATSGGASTGELFF	TGTGCCAGCTCCGCGACTAGCGGGGGGGCAAGTACCGGGGAGCTGTTTTTT
NA	TRBV6-1	TRBD1	TRBJ1-4	CASSARTGAGEKLFF	TGTGCCAGCAGTGCGCGGACAGGGGCGGGCGAAAAACTGTTTTTT
NA	TRBV29-1	NA	TRBJ2-3	CSVEPDLRVDTQYF	TGCAGCGTTGAGCCGGATTTGAGGGTAGATACGCAGTATTTT
NA	TRBV6-5	TRBD1	TRBJ1-1	CASIPGGEITEAFF	TGTGCCAGCATCCCAGGGGGCGAAATCACTGAAGCTTTCTTT
NA	TRBV30	NA	TRBJ2-2	CAWSVALTGELFF	TGTGCCTGGAGTGTAGCCCTCACCGGGGAGCTGTTTTTT
NA	TRBV4-1	NA	TRBJ2-7	CASSQDPYEGAYEQYF	TGCGCCAGCAGCCAAGATCCCTACGAGGGCGCCTACGAGCAGTACTTC
NA	TRBV18	TRBD1	TRBJ2-2	CASSPLDRGNTGELFF	TGTGCCAGCTCACCATTGGACAGGGGAAATACCGGGGAGCTGTTTTTT